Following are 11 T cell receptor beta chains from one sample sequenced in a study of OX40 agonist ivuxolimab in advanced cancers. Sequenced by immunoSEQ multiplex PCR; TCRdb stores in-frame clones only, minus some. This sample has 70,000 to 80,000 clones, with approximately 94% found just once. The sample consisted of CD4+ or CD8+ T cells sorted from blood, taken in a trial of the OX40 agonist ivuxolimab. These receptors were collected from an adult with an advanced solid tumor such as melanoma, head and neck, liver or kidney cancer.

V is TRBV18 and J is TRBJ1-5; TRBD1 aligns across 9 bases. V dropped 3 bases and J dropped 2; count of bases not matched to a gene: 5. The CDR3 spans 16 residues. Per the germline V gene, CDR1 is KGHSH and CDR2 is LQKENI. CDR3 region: CASSPMGQGGNQPQHF. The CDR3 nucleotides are TGTGCCAGCTCACCGATGGGACAGGGAGGCAATCAGCCCCAGCATTTT.

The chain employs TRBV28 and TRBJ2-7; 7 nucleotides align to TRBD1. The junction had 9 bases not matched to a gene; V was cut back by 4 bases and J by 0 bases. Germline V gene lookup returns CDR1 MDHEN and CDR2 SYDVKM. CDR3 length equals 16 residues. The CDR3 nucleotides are TGTGCCAGCAGTTCCCCAGGACAGGCTAACTCCTACGAGCAGTACTTC. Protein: CASSSPGQANSYEQYF. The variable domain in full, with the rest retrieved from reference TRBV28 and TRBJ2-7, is DVKVTQSSRYLVKRTGEKVFLECVQDMDHENMFWYRQDPGLGLRLIYFSYDVKMKEKGDIPEGYSVSREKKERFSLILESASTNQTSMYLCASSSPGQANSYEQYFGPGTRLTVT.

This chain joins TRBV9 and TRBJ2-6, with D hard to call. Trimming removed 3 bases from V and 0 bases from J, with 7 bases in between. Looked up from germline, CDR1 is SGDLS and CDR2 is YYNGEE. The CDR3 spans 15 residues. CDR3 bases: TGTGCCAGCAGCGCCTCAGGCTCTGGGGCCAACGTCCTGACTTTC. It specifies CASSASGSGANVLTF.

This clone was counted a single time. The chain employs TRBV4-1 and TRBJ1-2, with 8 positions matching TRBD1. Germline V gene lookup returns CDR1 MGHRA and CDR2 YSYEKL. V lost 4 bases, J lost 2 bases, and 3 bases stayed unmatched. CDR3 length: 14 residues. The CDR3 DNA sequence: TGCGCCAGCAGCCCCGACAGGGGAAACTATGGCTACACCTTC. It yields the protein CASSPDRGNYGYTF.

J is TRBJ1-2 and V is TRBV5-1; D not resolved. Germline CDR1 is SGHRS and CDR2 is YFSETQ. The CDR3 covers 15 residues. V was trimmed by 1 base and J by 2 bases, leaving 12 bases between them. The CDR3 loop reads CASSLPFSDNYGYTF. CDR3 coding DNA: TGCGCCAGCAGCTTGCCATTTAGCGACAACTATGGCTACACCTTC.

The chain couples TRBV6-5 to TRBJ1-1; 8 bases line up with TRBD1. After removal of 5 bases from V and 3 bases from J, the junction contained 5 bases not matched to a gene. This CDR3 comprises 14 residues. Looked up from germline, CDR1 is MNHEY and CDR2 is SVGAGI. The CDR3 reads CASSRTGRDTEAFF. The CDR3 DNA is TGTGCCAGCAGTAGGACAGGGCGGGACACTGAAGCTTTCTTT.

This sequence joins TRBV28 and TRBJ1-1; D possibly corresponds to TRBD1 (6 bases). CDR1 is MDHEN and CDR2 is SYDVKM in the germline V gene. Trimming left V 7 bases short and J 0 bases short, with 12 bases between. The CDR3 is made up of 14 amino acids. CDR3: CASNLRGMNTEAFF. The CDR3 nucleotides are TGTGCCAGCAACCTCAGGGGTATGAACACTGAAGCTTTCTTT.

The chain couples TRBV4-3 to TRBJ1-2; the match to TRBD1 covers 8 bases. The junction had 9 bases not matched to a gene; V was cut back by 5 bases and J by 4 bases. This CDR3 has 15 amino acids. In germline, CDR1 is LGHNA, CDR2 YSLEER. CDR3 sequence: CASSAFTGGTYGYTF. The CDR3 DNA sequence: TGCGCCAGCAGCGCTTTTACAGGGGGGACCTATGGCTACACCTTC.

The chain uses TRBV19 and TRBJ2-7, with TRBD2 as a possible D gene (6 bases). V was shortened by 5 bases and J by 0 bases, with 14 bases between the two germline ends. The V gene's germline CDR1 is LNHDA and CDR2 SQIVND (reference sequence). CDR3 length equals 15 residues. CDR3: CASSFRDSLSYEQYF. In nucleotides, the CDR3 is TGTGCCAGTAGTTTCAGGGACTCCCTCTCCTACGAGCAGTACTTC.

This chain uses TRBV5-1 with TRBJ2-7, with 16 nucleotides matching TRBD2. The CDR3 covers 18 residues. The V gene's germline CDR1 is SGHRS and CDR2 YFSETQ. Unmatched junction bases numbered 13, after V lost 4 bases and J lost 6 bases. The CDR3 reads CASSAAPGLAGGPREQYF. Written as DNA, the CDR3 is TGCGCCAGCAGCGCCGCCCCGGGACTAGCGGGAGGGCCTCGCGAGCAGTACTTC.

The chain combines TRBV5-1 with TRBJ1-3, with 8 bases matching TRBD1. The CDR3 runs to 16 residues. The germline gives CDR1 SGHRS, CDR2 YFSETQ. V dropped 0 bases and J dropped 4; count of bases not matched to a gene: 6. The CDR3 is CASSLADRVEGNTIYF. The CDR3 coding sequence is TGCGCCAGCAGCTTGGCGGACAGGGTTGAGGGAAACACCATATATTTT.